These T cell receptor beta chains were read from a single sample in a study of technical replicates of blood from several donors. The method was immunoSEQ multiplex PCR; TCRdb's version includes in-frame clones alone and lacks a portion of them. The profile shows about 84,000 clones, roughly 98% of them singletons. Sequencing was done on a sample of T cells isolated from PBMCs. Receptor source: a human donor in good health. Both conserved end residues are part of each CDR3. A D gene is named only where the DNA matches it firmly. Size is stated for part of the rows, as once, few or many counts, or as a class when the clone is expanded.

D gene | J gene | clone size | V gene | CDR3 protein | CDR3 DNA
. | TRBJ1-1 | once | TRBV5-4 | CAAGELNTEAFF | TGTGCAGCAGGGGAGCTGAACACTGAAGCTTTCTTT
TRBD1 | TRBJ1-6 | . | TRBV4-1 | CASSQRGGTGYNSPLHF | TGCGCCAGCAGCCAAAGGGGAGGGACAGGCTATAATTCACCCCTCCACTTT
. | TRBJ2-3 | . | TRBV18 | CASSPKQYRFRANGGNPDTQYF | TGTGCCAGCTCACCAAAACAGTATCGATTCCGGGCGAACGGGGGTAATCCGGATACGCAGTATTTT
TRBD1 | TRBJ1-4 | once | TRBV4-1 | CASSHLSSGGEKLFF | TGCGCCAGCAGCCACCTGTCCTCAGGGGGGGAAAAACTGTTTTTT
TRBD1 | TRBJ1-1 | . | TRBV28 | CASSRPLTGFGFF | TGTGCCAGCAGCCGACCACTGACAGGGTTTGGCTTCTTT
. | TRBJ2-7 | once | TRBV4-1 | CASSQGAGTYEQYF | TGCGCCAGCAGCCAAGGAGCCGGTACCTACGAGCAGTACTTC
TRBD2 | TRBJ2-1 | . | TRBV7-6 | CASSLEALAGAEQFF | TGTGCCAGCAGCTTAGAGGCCTTAGCGGGAGCCGAGCAGTTCTTC
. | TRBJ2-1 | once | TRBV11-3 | CASSPLTYNEQFF | TGTGCCAGCAGTCCTCTTACTTACAATGAGCAGTTCTTC
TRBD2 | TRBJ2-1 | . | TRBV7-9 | CASSPPGGYNEQFF | TGTGCCAGCAGCCCCCCCGGGGGGTACAATGAGCAGTTCTTC
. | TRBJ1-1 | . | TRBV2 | CASSVNGHLNTEAFF | TGTGCCAGCAGTGTTAACGGACACTTGAACACTGAAGCTTTCTTT
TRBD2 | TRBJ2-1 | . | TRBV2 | CASSENSGGANEQFF | TGTGCCAGCAGTGAAAATAGCGGGGGGGCCAATGAGCAGTTCTTC
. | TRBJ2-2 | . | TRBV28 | CASSYPTASLNTGELFF | TGTGCCAGCAGTTATCCGACAGCCTCACTGAACACCGGGGAGCTGTTTTTT
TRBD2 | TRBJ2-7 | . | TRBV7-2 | CASSPGTRSSYEQYF | TGTGCCAGCAGCCCCGGGACTAGGAGCTCCTACGAGCAGTACTTC
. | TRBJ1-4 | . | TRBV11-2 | CASSFSKDTRWDEKLFF | TGTGCCAGCAGCTTCAGTAAGGACACCCGGTGGGATGAAAAACTGTTTTTT
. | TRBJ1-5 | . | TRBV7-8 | CASSASQGRNQPQHF | TGTGCCAGCAGCGCGTCGCAGGGGCGAAATCAGCCCCAGCATTTT
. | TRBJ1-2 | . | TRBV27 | CASSPQEGARGYTF | TGTGCCAGCAGCCCCCAGGAAGGTGCTCGGGGCTACACCTTC
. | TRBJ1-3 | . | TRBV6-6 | CASSYTGSGSGNTIYF | TGTGCCAGCAGTTACACAGGATCTGGATCTGGAAACACCATATATTTT
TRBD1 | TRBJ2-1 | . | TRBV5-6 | CASSSPSRTGVYSEQFF | TGTGCCAGCAGCTCGCCCTCGAGGACAGGGGTTTATAGTGAGCAGTTCTTC
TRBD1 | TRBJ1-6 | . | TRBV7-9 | CASSVRQGASPLHF | TGTGCCAGCAGCGTAAGACAGGGCGCTTCACCCCTCCACTTT
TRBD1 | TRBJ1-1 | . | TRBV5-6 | CASSRTGGAVGTEAFF | TGTGCCAGCAGTCGGACAGGGGGCGCGGTTGGCACTGAAGCTTTCTTT
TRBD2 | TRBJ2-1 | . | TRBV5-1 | CASSVGSGRAYEQFF | TGCGCCAGCAGCGTTGGTAGCGGGAGGGCCTATGAGCAGTTCTTC
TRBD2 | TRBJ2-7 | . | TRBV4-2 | CASSQTSGEQYF | TGTGCCAGCAGCCAAACTAGCGGCGAGCAGTACTTC
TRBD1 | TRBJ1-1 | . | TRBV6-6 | CASRSRQGVAFF | TGTGCCAGCAGGAGCAGACAGGGCGTTGCTTTCTTT
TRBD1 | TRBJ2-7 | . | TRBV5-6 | CASSGTGHSYEQYF | TGTGCCAGCAGCGGGACAGGTCATTCCTACGAGCAGTACTTC
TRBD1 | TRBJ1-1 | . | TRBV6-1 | CASSEGTGSGEAFF | TGTGCCAGCAGTGAAGGGACAGGGTCTGGCGAAGCTTTCTTT
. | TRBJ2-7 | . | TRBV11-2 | CASSLGAGFSYEQYF | TGTGCCAGCAGCTTAGGGGCAGGGTTCTCCTACGAGCAGTACTTC
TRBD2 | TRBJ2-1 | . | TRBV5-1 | CASSIALAGGPSNEQFF | TGCGCCAGCAGCATAGCACTAGCGGGGGGGCCGAGCAATGAGCAGTTCTTC
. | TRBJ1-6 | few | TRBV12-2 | CASRLPKHSPLHF | TGTGCAAGTCGCCTACCCAAACATTCACCCCTCCACTTT